The clone carrying this T cell receptor (beta chain) was seen more than once but under ten times. Here the gene names and germline are mouse. The CDR3 extends 4 residues past the end of the read, so its final part is completed from the germline J gene. Extracted RNA was reverse transcribed into cDNA, the sequencing template. The method was immunoSEQ multiplex PCR; TCRdb's version includes in-frame clones alone and lacks a portion of them. Observed are 200,000 to 300,000 clones, no singletons, with the top ten taking 1.2%. The pooled cutaneous lymph node cells were sorted using several markers (CD4, CD8alpha, NKG2D, NKG2ACE and others). The data derive from a study of CD8+ T cells in alopecia areata. The V gene's germline CDR1 is FNHDT and CDR2 SITEND (reference sequence). The CDR3 length is 14 residues. Trimming took 3 bases from V and 0 from J, leaving 9 bases between them.

V is TRBV19 and J is TRBJ1-2; TRBD1 might be the D (6 bases). The origin of this receptor is a C3H/HeJ mouse with alopecia areata. The mice in this strain carry MHC haplotype H2-k. The sequenced material came from CD4+ T cells sorted from a lymph node. The DNA read from the CDR3 is TGTGCCAGCAGTAACAGGGTTGCAAACTCC. It encodes CASSNRVANS. The entire CDR3 reads CASSNRVANSDYTF. Filled out from reference TRBV19 and TRBJ1-2, the complete variable domain reads GGIITQTPKFLIGQEGQKLTLKCQQNFNHDTMYWYRQDSGKGLRLIYYSITENDLQKGDLSEGYDASREKKSSFSLTVTSAQKNEMAVFLCASSNRVANSDYTFGSGTRLLVI.